Each of the 2 T cell receptor beta chains below was sequenced from the same sample in a study of T cells in Graves' hyperthyroidism and ophthalmopathy. RNA transcripts yielded amplified TCR beta CDR3 regions. The HTBI primer set was used in a first-round RT-PCR of the TCR CDR3. TCRdb processed the multiplex PCR reads anew with MiXCR; each CDR3 protein has one entry. Of about 600,000 distinct CDR3 sequences listed, 16% were seen once; the top ten hold around 3.3%. The sequenced material came from blood. The receptors derive from a woman aged 35 to 49 with Graves' ophthalmopathy.

The chain is built from TRBV3-1 and TRBJ1-1, with 7 nucleotides matching TRBD1. CDR1 and CDR2 (germline): LGHDT, YNNKEL (reference sequence). V shed 4 bases, J shed 4 bases, and the junction held 6 bases outside the gene matches. This CDR3 is 14 amino acids long. CDR3 loop: CASSPHRGITEAFF. CDR3 in DNA: TGTGCCAGCAGCCCACACAGGGGTATCACTGAAGCTTTCTTT.

The gene calls are TRBV6-2 or TRBV6-3 and TRBJ2-5, with D tentatively TRBD2 (5 bases). Trimming shortened V by 10 bases and J by 4 bases, and 19 bases separated the two germline ends. CDR1 is MNHEY and CDR2 is SVGEGT in the germline V gene. CDR3 length: 14 residues. CDR3 region: CATQPALAAETQYF. The CDR3, as DNA: TGTGCCACCCAACCGGCTCTAGCTGCAGAGACCCAGTACTTC.